The source of this T cell receptor (beta chain) is a study of blood T cell repertoires in COVID-19 (dated by TCRdb to the early 2020s). Turning to the overall study: Collaborator samples came from the United States, Italy and Spain and covered acute and convalescent phases of COVID-19. The prospective study material was composed of cDNA or gDNA derived from T cells, B-cell-depleted T cells, or PBMCs. Subjects who had been exposed to COVID-19, were actively infected with it, or had recovered from it provided the deeply sampled blood TCRbeta repertoires that made up the dataset. The repertoires were released in a freely available public database intended as a resource for research on the immune response to SARS-CoV-2. The samples were drawn from the first 160 participants of the ongoing ImmuneRACE study and from roughly 1,300 subjects provided by 6 global collaborators. The sample metadata nearly always contained a de-identified subject ID, COVID-19 status, age in years and sex. Where available, HLA class I and class II types were obtained from metadata supplied by the sample provider rather than from assay-based typing.

Study-level results and caveats: Clinical and demographic metadata were provided uncurated, with the amount varying by source and participant.

This clone was seen at least ten times. Its antigen is currently not known. Base qualities were left out, and no much larger clone turns up one base away. TCRbeta CDR3 regions were amplified from genomic DNA using the immunoSEQ Assay, a bias-controlled multiplex PCR. On the study's bioinformatics: The number of nucleated cells in each sample was estimated from the amplification of reference gene primers within the assay. Sequence reads were collapsed and filtered to measure the absolute abundance of every unique TCRbeta CDR3 rearrangement. For each sample, productive Simpson clonality was calculated as the square root of Simpson's diversity index over productive rearrangements. The immuneACCESS repertoire file appears here via TCRdb, limited to in-frame rearrangements. These files lack a portion of the clones; in checked studies, under half of the deficit traces to unresolved V genes, and the cause of the others is not known. V and J calls plus clone size are reproduced from that table; the DNA served to infer D and trimming. For this sample there are fewer than 300,000 clones; approximately 84% appear just once. Around 1.6% of the sample goes to the ten largest clones.

In Seattle, one collaborating source enrolled patients while the infection was active and tracked those patients longitudinally over the course of disease. Each collaborating institution followed its own protocols to collect whole blood in K2EDTA tubes. For TCRbeta analysis, collaborators shipped samples as frozen whole blood, isolated PBMCs, or DNA extracted from either of those sample types. Its CDR3 holds 16 amino acids, cysteine through phenylalanine. Only CDR3 DNA remains: 48 bases, in frame from the first base. V lost 2 bases and J lost 5 bases; the stretch between them is 13 bases long. CDR1 and CDR2, looked up from the germline V gene, are SNHLY and FYNNEI.

Sequencing was performed on peripheral blood. This chain joins TRBV2 to TRBJ1-6; TRBD1 is a weak D gene call, 6 bases matching. The TCR originated in a human donor with COVID-19, enrolled during active disease. The donor label of this sample is uncertain. Here is the DNA: TGTGCCAGCAGTGAAAGCGGGGGGCTTAATAATTCACCCCTCCACTTT. Its translation reads: CASSESGGLNNSPLHF.